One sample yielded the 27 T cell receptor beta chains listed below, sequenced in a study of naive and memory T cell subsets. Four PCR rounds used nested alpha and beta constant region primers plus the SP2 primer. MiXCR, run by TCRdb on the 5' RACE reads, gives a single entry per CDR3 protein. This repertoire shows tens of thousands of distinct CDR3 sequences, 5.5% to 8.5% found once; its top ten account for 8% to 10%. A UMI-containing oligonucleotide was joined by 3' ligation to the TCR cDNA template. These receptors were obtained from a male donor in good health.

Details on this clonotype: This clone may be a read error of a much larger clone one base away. The CDR3 DNA reads as TGTGCCAGCAGCCAGAAGGGCGGCGACGAGCAGTACTTC. Protein: CASSQKGGDEQYF. The V gene is TRBV11-2, the J gene TRBJ2-7; D ambiguous. The V gene's germline CDR1 is SGHAT and CDR2 FQNNGV. V was shortened by 5 bases and J by 5 bases, with 13 bases between the two germline ends. This CDR3 is built from 13 residues.

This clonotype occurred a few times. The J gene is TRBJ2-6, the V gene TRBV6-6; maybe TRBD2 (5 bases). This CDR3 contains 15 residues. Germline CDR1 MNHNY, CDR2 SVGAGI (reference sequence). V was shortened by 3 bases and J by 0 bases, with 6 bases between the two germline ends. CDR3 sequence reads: CASSYEGSGANVLTF. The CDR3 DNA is TGTGCCAGCAGTTATGAGGGCTCTGGGGCCAACGTCCTGACTTTC.

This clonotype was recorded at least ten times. CDR3 bases: TGTGCCTGGAGTGGCAGCAATCAGCCCCAGCATTTT. Translated, it gives CAWSGSNQPQHF. This sequence joins TRBV30 and TRBJ1-5; D remains ambiguous. The CDR3 contains 12 residues. The germline V and J ends were trimmed by 1 base and 1 base, with 2 bases remaining between them. CDR1 and CDR2 from the germline V gene are GTSNPN and SVGIG (reference sequence).

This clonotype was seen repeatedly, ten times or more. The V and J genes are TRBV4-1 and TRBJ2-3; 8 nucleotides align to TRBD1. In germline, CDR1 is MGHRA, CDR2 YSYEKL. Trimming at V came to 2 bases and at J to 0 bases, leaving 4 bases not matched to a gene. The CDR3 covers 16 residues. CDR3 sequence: CASSQQGAESTDTQYF. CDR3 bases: TGCGCCAGCAGCCAACAGGGGGCGGAGAGCACAGATACGCAGTATTTT.

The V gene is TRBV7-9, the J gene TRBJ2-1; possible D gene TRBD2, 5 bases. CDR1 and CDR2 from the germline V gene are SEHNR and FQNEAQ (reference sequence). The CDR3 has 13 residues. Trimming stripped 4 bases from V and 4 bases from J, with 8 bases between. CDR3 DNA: TGTGCCAGCAGCTCCGGGATATACAATGAGCAGTTCTTC. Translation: CASSSGIYNEQFF. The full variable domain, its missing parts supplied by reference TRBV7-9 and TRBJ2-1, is DTGVSQNPRHKITKRGQNVTFRCDPISEHNRLYWYRQTLGQGPEFLTYFQNEAQLEKSRLLSDRFSAERPKGSFSTLEIQRTEQGDSAMYLCASSSGIYNEQFFGPGTRLTVL.

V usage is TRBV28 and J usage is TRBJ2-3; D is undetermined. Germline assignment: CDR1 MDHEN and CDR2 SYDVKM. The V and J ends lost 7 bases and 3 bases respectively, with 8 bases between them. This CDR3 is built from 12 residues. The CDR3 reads CASNEETDTQYF. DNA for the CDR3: TGTGCCAGCAATGAGGAAACAGATACGCAGTATTTT.

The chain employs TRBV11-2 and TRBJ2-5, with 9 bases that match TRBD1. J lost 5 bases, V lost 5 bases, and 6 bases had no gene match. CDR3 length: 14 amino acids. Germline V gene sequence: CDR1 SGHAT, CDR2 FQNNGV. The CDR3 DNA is TGTGCCAGCAGCCCCGGGACAGGGATGGAGACCCAGTACTTC. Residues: CASSPGTGMETQYF. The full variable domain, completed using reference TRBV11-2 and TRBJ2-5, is EAGVAQSPRYKIIEKRQSVAFWCNPISGHATLYWYQQILGQGPKLLIQFQNNGVVDDSQLPKDRFSAERLKGVDSTLKIQPAKLEDSAVYLCASSPGTGMETQYFGPGTRLLVL.

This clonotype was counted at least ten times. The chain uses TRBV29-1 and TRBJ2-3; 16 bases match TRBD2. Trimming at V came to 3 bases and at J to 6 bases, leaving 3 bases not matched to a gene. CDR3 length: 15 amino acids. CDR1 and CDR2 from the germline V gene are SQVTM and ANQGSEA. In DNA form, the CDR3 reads TGCAGCGTTGAGGGACTAGCGGGAGGGCCGGATACGCAGTATTTT. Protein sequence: CSVEGLAGGPDTQYF.

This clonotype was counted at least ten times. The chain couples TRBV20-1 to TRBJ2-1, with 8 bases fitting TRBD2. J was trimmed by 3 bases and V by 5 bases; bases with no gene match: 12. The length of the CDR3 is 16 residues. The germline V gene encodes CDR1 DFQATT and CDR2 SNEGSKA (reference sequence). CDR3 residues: CSAGPQSGGRYNEQFF. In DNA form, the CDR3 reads TGCAGTGCTGGACCCCAGTCGGGGGGGCGCTACAATGAGCAGTTCTTC.

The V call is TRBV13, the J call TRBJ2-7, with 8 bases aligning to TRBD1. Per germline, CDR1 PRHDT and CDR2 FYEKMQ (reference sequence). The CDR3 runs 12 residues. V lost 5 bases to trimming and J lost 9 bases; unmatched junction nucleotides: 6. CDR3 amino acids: CASSPRGLGQYF. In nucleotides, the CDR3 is TGTGCCAGCAGCCCCAGGGGGCTGGGGCAGTACTTC.

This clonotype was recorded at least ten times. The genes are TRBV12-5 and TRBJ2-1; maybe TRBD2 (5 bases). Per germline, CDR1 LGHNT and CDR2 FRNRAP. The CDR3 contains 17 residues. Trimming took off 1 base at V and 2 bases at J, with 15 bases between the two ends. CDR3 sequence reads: CASGLGIGGRAYNEQFF. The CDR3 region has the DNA TGTGCTAGTGGTTTGGGCATCGGAGGACGAGCCTACAATGAGCAGTTCTTC.

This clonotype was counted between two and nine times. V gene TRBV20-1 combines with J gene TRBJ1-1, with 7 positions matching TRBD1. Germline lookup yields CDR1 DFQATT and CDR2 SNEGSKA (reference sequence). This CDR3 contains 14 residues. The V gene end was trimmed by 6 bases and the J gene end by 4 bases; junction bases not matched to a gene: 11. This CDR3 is CSAPIQGLGTEAFF. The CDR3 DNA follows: TGCAGTGCCCCTATACAGGGGTTGGGCACTGAAGCTTTCTTT.

CDR3 nucleotides: TGTGCCAGCAGTTTTAGGGCCCCTCGGGAGACCCAGTACTTC. This translates into CASSFRAPRETQYF. The chain links TRBV12-3 or TRBV12-4 to TRBJ2-5; D uncertain. This CDR3 has 14 residues. Trimming removed 3 bases at V and 5 bases at J, with 13 bases between.

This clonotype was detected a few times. CDR3 residues: CASSEKGGWAQETQYF. The CDR3 DNA reads as TGTGCCAGCAGTGAAAAGGGGGGATGGGCCCAAGAGACCCAGTACTTC. The chain links TRBV2 to TRBJ2-5; D could derive from TRBD1 or TRBD2 (6 bases each). The germline V gene encodes CDR1 SNHLY and CDR2 FYNNEI. V was trimmed by 2 bases and J by 1 base, leaving 14 bases between them. The CDR3 spans 16 residues.

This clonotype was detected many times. CDR3 loop: CASSAPGQGEETQYF. In DNA, the CDR3 is TGTGCCAGCAGTGCTCCGGGACAGGGGGAAGAGACCCAGTACTTC. The V gene is TRBV6-1, the J gene TRBJ2-5, with TRBD1 matching over 11 bases. V lost 4 bases to trimming and J lost 3 bases; unmatched junction nucleotides: 4. The CDR3 contains 15 residues. Germline-derived CDR1 and CDR2 are MNHNS and SASEGT.

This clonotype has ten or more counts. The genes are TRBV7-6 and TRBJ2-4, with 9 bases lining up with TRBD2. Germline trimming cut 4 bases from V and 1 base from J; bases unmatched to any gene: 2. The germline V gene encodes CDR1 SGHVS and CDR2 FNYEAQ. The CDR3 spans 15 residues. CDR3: CASSYGTSAKNIQYF. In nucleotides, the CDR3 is TGTGCCAGCAGCTACGGGACTAGCGCCAAAAACATTCAGTACTTC.

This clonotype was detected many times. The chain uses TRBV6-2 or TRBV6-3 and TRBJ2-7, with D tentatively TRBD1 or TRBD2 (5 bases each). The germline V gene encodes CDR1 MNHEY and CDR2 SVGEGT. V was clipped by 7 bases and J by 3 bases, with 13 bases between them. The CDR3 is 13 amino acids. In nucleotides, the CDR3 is TGTGCCAGCAATGAGGGGTCGAGCTACGAGCAGTACTTC. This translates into CASNEGSSYEQYF.

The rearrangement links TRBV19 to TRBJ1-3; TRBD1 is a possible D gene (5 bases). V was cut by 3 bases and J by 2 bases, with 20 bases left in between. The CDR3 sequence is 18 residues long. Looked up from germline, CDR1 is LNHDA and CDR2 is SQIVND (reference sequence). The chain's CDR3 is CASSIVPGTNRPGNTIYF. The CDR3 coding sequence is TGTGCCAGTAGTATCGTCCCGGGGACCAACCGCCCTGGAAACACCATATATTTT.

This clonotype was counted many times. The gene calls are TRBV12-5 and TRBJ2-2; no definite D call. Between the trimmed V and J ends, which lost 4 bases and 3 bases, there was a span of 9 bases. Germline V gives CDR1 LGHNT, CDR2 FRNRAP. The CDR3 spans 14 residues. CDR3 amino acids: CASGSEVDTGELFF. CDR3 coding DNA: TGTGCTAGTGGTTCGGAAGTAGACACCGGGGAGCTGTTTTTT.

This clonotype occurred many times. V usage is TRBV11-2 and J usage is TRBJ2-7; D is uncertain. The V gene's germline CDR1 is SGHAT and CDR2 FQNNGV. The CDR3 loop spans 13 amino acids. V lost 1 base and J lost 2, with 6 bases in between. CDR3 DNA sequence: TGTGCCAGCAGCTTAGGACGTGCCTACGAGCAGTACTTC. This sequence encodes CASSLGRAYEQYF. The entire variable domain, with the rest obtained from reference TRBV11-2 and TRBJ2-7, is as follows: EAGVAQSPRYKIIEKRQSVAFWCNPISGHATLYWYQQILGQGPKLLIQFQNNGVVDDSQLPKDRFSAERLKGVDSTLKIQPAKLEDSAVYLCASSLGRAYEQYFGPGTRLTVT.

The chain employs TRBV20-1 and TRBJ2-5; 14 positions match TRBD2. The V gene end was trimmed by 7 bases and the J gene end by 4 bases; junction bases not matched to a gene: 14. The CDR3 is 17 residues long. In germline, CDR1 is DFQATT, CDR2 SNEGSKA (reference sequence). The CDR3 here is CSVGGTSGSPTVETQYF. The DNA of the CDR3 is TGCAGTGTCGGCGGGACTAGCGGGAGCCCGACAGTAGAGACCCAGTACTTC.

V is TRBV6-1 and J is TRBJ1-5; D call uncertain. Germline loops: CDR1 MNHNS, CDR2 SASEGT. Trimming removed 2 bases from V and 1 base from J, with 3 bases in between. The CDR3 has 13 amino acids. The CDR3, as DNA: TGTGCCAGCAGTGAAAAAAGCAATCAGCCCCAGCATTTT. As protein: CASSEKSNQPQHF.

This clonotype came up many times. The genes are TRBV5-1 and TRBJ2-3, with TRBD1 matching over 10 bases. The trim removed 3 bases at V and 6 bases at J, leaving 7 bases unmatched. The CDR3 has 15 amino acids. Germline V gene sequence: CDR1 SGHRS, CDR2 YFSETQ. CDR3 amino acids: CASSSIGQGGDTQYF. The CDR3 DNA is TGCGCCAGCAGCTCCATCGGACAGGGGGGCGATACGCAGTATTTT.

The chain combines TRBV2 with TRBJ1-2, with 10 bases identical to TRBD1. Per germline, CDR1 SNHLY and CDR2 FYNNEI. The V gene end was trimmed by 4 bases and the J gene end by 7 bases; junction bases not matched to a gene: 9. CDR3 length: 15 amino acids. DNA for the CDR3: TGTGCCAGCAGTGCACAGGGACAGGGGAGTTTTGGCTACACCTTC. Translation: CASSAQGQGSFGYTF.

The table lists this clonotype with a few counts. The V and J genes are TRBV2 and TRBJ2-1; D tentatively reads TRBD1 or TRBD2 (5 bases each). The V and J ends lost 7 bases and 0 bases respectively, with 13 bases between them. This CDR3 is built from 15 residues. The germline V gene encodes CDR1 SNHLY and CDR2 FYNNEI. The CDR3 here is CASTGALSSYNEQFF. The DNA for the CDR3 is TGTGCCAGCACCGGGGCCCTGAGCTCCTACAATGAGCAGTTCTTC. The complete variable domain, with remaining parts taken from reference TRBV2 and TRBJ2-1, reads EPEVTQTPSHQVTQMGQEVILRCVPISNHLYFYWYRQILGQKVEFLVSFYNNEISEKSEIFDDQFSVERPDGSNFTLKIRSTKLEDSAMYFCASTGALSSYNEQFFGPGTRLTVL.

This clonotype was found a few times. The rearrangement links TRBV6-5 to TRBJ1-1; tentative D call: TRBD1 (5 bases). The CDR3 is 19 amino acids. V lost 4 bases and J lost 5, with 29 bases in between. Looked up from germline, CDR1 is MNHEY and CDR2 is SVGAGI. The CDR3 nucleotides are TGTGCCAGCAGTTGGCTGCGGGGCGGGATGACACGAACTGGGACTGAAGCTTTCTTT. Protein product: CASSWLRGGMTRTGTEAFF.

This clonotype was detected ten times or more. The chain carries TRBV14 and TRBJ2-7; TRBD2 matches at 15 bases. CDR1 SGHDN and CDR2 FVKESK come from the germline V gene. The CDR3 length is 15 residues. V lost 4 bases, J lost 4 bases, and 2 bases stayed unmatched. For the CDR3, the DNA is TGTGCCAGCAGCCTGGGACTAGCGGGAGGTTACGAGCAGTACTTC. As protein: CASSLGLAGGYEQYF.